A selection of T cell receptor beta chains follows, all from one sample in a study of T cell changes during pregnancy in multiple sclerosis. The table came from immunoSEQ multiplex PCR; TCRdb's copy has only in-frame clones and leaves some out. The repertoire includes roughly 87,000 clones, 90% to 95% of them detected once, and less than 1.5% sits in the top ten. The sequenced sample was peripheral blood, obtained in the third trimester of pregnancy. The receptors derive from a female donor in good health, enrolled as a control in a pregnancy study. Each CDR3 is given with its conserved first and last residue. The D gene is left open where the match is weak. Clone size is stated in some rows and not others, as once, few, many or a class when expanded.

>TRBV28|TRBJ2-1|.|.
TGTGCCAGCAGTTTAGGGCTAGCAGAAGAGCAGTTCTTC
CASSLGLAEEQFF
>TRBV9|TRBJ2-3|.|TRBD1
TGTGCCAGCAGCGTAAGTGCGGACAGGGGGCGGGATACGCAGTATTTT
CASSVSADRGRDTQYF
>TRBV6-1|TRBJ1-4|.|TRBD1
TGTGCCAGCAGGACAGGGGGGGATAATGAAAAACTGTTTTTT
CASRTGGDNEKLFF
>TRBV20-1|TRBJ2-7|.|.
TGCAGTGCTTCTCAAGGGGCCGATGGGTACTTC
CSASQGADGYF
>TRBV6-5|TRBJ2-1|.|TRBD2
TGTGCCAGCAGTTACTCGGCGGGAGGCTACAATGAGCAGTTCTTC
CASSYSAGGYNEQFF
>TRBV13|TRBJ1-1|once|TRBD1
TGTGCCAGCAGCCCCACAGGGGCGCGTCCTTCTGACACTGAAGCTTTCTTT
CASSPTGARPSDTEAFF
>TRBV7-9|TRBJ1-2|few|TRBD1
TGTGCCAGCAGCCTGTGGGACAGGGATAACTATGGCTACACCTTC
CASSLWDRDNYGYTF
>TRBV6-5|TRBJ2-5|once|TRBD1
TGTGCCAGCAGCCGGACAGGTCAAGAGACCCAGTACTTC
CASSRTGQETQYF
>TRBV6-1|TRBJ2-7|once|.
TGTGCCAGCAGTGAAGTGGACAGTCGATACGAGCAGTACTTC
CASSEVDSRYEQYF
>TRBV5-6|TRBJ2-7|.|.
TGTGCCAGCAGCTTGGGTGGAGTAAGTTACGAGCAGTACTTC
CASSLGGVSYEQYF
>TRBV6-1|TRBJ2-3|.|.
TGTGCCAGCAGTCAAGAGTTGGAGTTAAGTGGTACGCAGTATTTT
CASSQELELSGTQYF
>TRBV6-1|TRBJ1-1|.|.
TGTGCCAGCAGTGATCAGGGGAACACTGAAGCTTTCTTT
CASSDQGNTEAFF
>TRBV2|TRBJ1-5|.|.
TGTGCCAGCAGGATAATGAAGGAGGGGAGAGGATACCAGCCCCAGCATTTT
CASRIMKEGRGYQPQHF
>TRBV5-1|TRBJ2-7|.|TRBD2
TGCGCCAGCAGCTGGGCGGGACTAGCGGGAGCCGAGCAGTACTTC
CASSWAGLAGAEQYF
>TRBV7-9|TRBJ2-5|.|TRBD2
TGTGCCAGCAGCCGCACCCGACTAGCGGGGGGTCCCACAGGGGAGACCCAGTACTTC
CASSRTRLAGGPTGETQYF
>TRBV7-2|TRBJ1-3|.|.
TGTGCCAGCAGCTTACTGACAGTGGGCTCTGGAAACACCATATATTTT
CASSLLTVGSGNTIYF